This passage covers 20 T cell receptor beta chains from one sample sequenced in a study of blood T cell repertoires in COVID-19. TCRdb's copy holds only in-frame clones and misses some; the assay was immunoSEQ multiplex PCR. The table lists 150,000 to 200,000 clones, 82% of them singletons. What was sequenced was peripheral blood. The receptor set was obtained from an older woman with acute or convalescent COVID-19.

The gene calls are TRBV28 and TRBJ2-5, with 9 positions matching TRBD1. V lost 11 bases to trimming and J lost 2 bases; unmatched junction nucleotides: 12. The CDR3 has 15 residues. From germline, CDR1 is MDHEN and CDR2 SYDVKM. The CDR3 DNA sequence: TGTGCCGGGCAGACACAGGGGGCTGGGCAAGAGACCCAGTACTTC. As protein: CAGQTQGAGQETQYF.

This clone was seen only a few times. The chain employs TRBV30 and TRBJ1-1, with a possible D match to TRBD1 (5 bases). This CDR3 has 11 residues. Germline assignment: CDR1 GTSNPN and CDR2 SVGIG (reference sequence). V dropped 0 bases and J dropped 10 bases, with 9 bases sitting between them. The CDR3 loop is CAWSVDRRAFF. CDR3 nucleotide sequence: TGTGCCTGGAGTGTCGACAGACGAGCTTTCTTT.

The CDR3, as DNA: TGTGCCACCCGTCATAGCGGGAGGGCGACAGATACGCAGTATTTT. It encodes CATRHSGRATDTQYF. The J gene is TRBJ2-3, the V gene TRBV27; 11 nucleotides agree with TRBD2. This CDR3 has 15 amino acids. Germline V lookup: CDR1 MNHEY, CDR2 SMNVEV (reference sequence). V trimming: 10 bases; J trimming: 3 bases; junction bases outside the gene matches: 9.

This clone was counted once. The chain is built from TRBV5-6 and TRBJ2-5; perhaps TRBD2 as D (6 bases). CDR1 and CDR2 from the germline V gene are SGHDT and YYEEEE. V was cut by 0 bases and J by 5 bases, with 14 bases left in between. CDR3 length: 15 residues. This CDR3 is CASSLGGGYVETQYF. The CDR3 coding sequence is TGTGCCAGCAGCTTGGGGGGAGGATACGTGGAGACCCAGTACTTC. The whole variable domain, filled in from reference TRBV5-6 and TRBJ2-5, reads DAGVTQSPTHLIKTRGQQVTLRCSPKSGHDTVSWYQQALGQGPQFIFQYYEEEERQRGNFPDRFSGHQFPNYSSELNVNALLLGDSALYLCASSLGGGYVETQYFGPGTRLLVL.

Written as DNA, the CDR3 is TGTGCCAGCAGCCGAGAGGACTACTTCTACAATGAGCAGTTCTTC. Protein sequence: CASSREDYFYNEQFF. This rearrangement joins TRBV28 to TRBJ2-1, with D possibly matching TRBD2 (6 bases). CDR1 is MDHEN, CDR2 SYDVKM, per germline. This CDR3 comprises 15 residues. Trimming removed 6 bases at V and 3 bases at J, with 15 bases between. Combining the CDR3 with reference TRBV28 and TRBJ2-1 gives the whole variable domain DVKVTQSSRYLVKRTGEKVFLECVQDMDHENMFWYRQDPGLGLRLIYFSYDVKMKEKGDIPEGYSVSREKKERFSLILESASTNQTSMYLCASSREDYFYNEQFFGPGTRLTVL.

V gene TRBV7-3 combines with J gene TRBJ2-2, with a tentative D call TRBD1 (7 bases). Germline V gives CDR1 SGHTA, CDR2 FQGTGA. Trimming removed 6 bases from V and 1 base from J, with 12 bases in between. CDR3 length: 15 amino acids. In DNA, the CDR3 is TGTGCCAGCAGTTGGGGGGACAGGAACACCGGGGAGCTGTTTTTT. Translation: CASSWGDRNTGELFF.

The chain employs TRBV29-1 and TRBJ2-3; a weak D match, TRBD2 (8 bases). Trimming pared 7 bases from V and 6 bases from J, leaving 17 bases between. Germline V lookup: CDR1 SQVTM, CDR2 ANQGSEA. The CDR3 is 13 amino acids. The CDR3 loop is CSAGGDSSDTQYF. The CDR3 DNA is TGCAGCGCCGGGGGGGACAGTTCCGATACGCAGTATTTT.

The CDR3 protein is CASTPSQGLNEQYF. The CDR3 DNA follows: TGTGCCAGCACCCCATCCCAGGGGCTGAACGAGCAGTACTTC. This sequence joins TRBV6-5 and TRBJ2-7; weak D call: TRBD1 (6 bases). CDR3 length: 14 residues. Trimming removed 7 bases from V and 5 bases from J, with 18 bases in between. Germline CDR1 MNHEY, CDR2 SVGAGI.

Only a few counts were recorded for this clone. The chain has TRBV4-2 and TRBJ1-2; tentative D call: TRBD1 (5 bases). V shed 0 bases and J shed 6 bases, with 11 bases lying between them. Germline V gene data show CDR1 as LGHNA and CDR2 as YNFKEQ. This CDR3 comprises 14 residues. This CDR3 reads CASSQDGRVDGYTF. The CDR3 region has the DNA TGTGCCAGCAGCCAAGACGGCAGGGTGGATGGCTACACCTTC.

This chain connects TRBV28 to TRBJ2-7; no clear D gene. The CDR3 runs to 11 residues. Looked up from germline, CDR1 is MDHEN and CDR2 is SYDVKM. Trimming took 7 bases from V and 5 from J, leaving 9 bases between them. The CDR3 reads CASTLYNEQYF. The CDR3 coding sequence is TGTGCCAGCACCCTTTACAACGAGCAGTACTTC.

The chain couples TRBV14 to TRBJ2-1, with 8 bases matching TRBD2. J was trimmed by 6 bases and V by 4 bases; bases with no gene match: 11. Germline V CDR1 and CDR2: SGHDN, FVKESK. The CDR3 spans 16 residues. The CDR3 here is CASSRAGAGASNEQFF. The DNA of the CDR3 is TGTGCCAGCAGCCGCGCGGGAGCGGGAGCGAGCAATGAGCAGTTCTTC.

V usage is TRBV7-2 and J usage is TRBJ1-5; 7 nucleotides align to TRBD1. Losses at the gene ends were 4 bases for V and 0 bases for J; bases not matched to a gene: 3. The V gene's germline CDR1 is SGHTA and CDR2 FQGNSA. This CDR3 contains 15 residues. CDR3 in amino acids: CASSSGQYSNQPQHF. The CDR3 nucleotides read TGTGCCAGCAGCTCGGGACAGTATAGCAATCAGCCCCAGCATTTT.

Written as DNA, the CDR3 is TGTGCCAGCAGCAACAGTTTAAGTCCCCTCCACTTT. It encodes CASSNSLSPLHF. The chain carries TRBV7-2 and TRBJ1-6, with unresolved D. The V end was cut by 5 bases, the J end by 13 bases, with 12 bases between. The CDR3 sequence is 12 residues long. The V gene's germline CDR1 is SGHTA and CDR2 FQGNSA.

This clone was observed a single time. CDR3 sequence (DNA): TGTGCCAGTAACAATTGGGGGGGAGATACGCAGTATTTT. Translating it yields CASNNWGGDTQYF. The rearrangement uses TRBV19 and TRBJ2-3; 7 nucleotides match TRBD2. From germline, CDR1 is LNHDA and CDR2 SQIVND (reference sequence). This CDR3 has 13 residues. Germline trimming cut 7 bases from V and 5 bases from J; bases unmatched to any gene: 6. Full variable domain (remainder filled in from reference TRBV19 and TRBJ2-3): DGGITQSPKYLFRKEGQNVTLSCEQNLNHDAMYWYRQDPGQGLRLIYYSQIVNDFQKGDIAEGYSVSREKKESFPLTVTSAQKNPTAFYLCASNNWGGDTQYFGPGTRLTVL.

J is TRBJ2-5 and V is TRBV9; 13 positions match TRBD2. V shed 3 bases, J shed 3 bases, and the junction held 2 bases outside the gene matches. Germline V CDR1 and CDR2: SGDLS, YYNGEE. The CDR3 has 15 amino acids. CDR3 protein: CASSGGLAGKETQYF. CDR3 coding DNA: TGTGCCAGCAGCGGGGGACTAGCGGGGAAAGAGACCCAGTACTTC. The entire variable domain, with the rest obtained from reference TRBV9 and TRBJ2-5, is as follows: DSGVTQTPKHLITATGQRVTLRCSPRSGDLSVYWYQQSLDQGLQFLIQYYNGEERAKGNILERFSAQQFPDLHSELNLSSLELGDSALYFCASSGGLAGKETQYFGPGTRLLVL.

This clone was detected once. The chain joins TRBV25-1 to TRBJ1-1, with 7 positions matching TRBD1. Germline values: CDR1 MGHDK, CDR2 SYGVNS. Trimming at V came to 6 bases and at J to 0 bases, leaving 4 bases not matched to a gene. The CDR3 loop spans 14 amino acids. CDR3 residues: CASRKTGVNTEAFF. In DNA, the CDR3 is TGTGCCAGCAGAAAAACAGGGGTGAACACTGAAGCTTTCTTT.

This rearrangement joins TRBV5-1 to TRBJ2-1, with TRBD2 identical over 12 bases. The ends lost 1 base at V and 3 bases at J; junction bases unmatched: 8. The CDR3 spans 18 residues. Germline V lookup: CDR1 SGHRS, CDR2 YFSETQ. This CDR3 is CASSLWLAGGRDYNEQFF. The CDR3 DNA follows: TGCGCCAGCAGCTTGTGGCTAGCGGGAGGGAGGGACTACAATGAGCAGTTCTTC.

V is TRBV7-2 and J is TRBJ1-1; tentative D call: TRBD1 (6 bases). V lost 2 bases and J lost 4, with 14 bases in between. This CDR3 is built from 15 residues. Per the germline V gene, CDR1 is SGHTA and CDR2 is FQGNSA. CDR3 sequence (DNA): TGTGCCAGCAGCTTATACGGTACAGGGTCCACTGAAGCTTTCTTT. Residues: CASSLYGTGSTEAFF.

This clone was seen more than once but under ten times. The gene calls are TRBV4-3 and TRBJ1-4; D may be TRBD1 (5 bases). The germline V gene has CDR1 LGHNA and CDR2 YSLEER. Trimming shortened V by 2 bases and J by 4 bases, and 11 bases separated the two germline ends. This CDR3 spans 15 amino acids. The CDR3 bases are TGCGCCAGCAGCCAAACCCCAGGGTATAATGAAAAACTGTTTTTT. This codes for CASSQTPGYNEKLFF.

V gene TRBV27 combines with J gene TRBJ2-1, with 10 bases lining up with TRBD2. V trimming: 6 bases; J trimming: 9 bases; junction bases outside the gene matches: 8. The CDR3 extends over 14 amino acids. Germline V gene lookup returns CDR1 MNHEY and CDR2 SMNVEV (reference sequence). CDR3 in DNA: TGTGCCAGCAGGCCTAGCGGGAGTATACCTGAGCAGTTCTTC. Its protein product is CASRPSGSIPEQFF.